One and the same sample provided the 25 T cell receptor beta chains below, sequenced in a study of T cell changes during pregnancy in multiple sclerosis. Sequencing was performed with immunoSEQ multiplex PCR; in TCRdb, only in-frame clones are kept and a portion is missing. The profile shows tens of thousands of clones, more than 90% of them singletons. Sequenced here: peripheral blood, sampled after pregnancy. All receptors derive from a female donor in good health, enrolled as a control in a pregnancy study.

The CDR3 spells CASSLEGAYQPQHF. Here the CDR3 DNA reads TGTGCCAGCAGCTTAGAGGGGGCCTATCAGCCCCAGCATTTT. The rearrangement joins TRBV7-9 to TRBJ1-5, with TRBD1 matching 7 bases. The germline V gene has CDR1 SEHNR and CDR2 FQNEAQ (reference sequence). Trimming removed 1 base from V and 5 bases from J; junction bases left unmatched: 2. The CDR3 covers 14 residues. Using reference TRBV7-9 and TRBJ1-5 for the parts outside the CDR3, the full variable domain is DTGVSQNPRHKITKRGQNVTFRCDPISEHNRLYWYRQTLGQGPEFLTYFQNEAQLEKSRLLSDRFSAERPKGSFSTLEIQRTEQGDSAMYLCASSLEGAYQPQHFGDGTRLSIL.

V is TRBV7-6 and J is TRBJ1-1, with D hard to call. Germline V lookup: CDR1 SGHVS, CDR2 FNYEAQ. V lost 4 bases and J lost 4, with 10 bases in between. The CDR3 is made up of 13 amino acids. CDR3 sequence (DNA): TGTGCCAGCAGCTCGGGGATTCGCACTGAAGCTTTCTTT. As protein: CASSSGIRTEAFF.

The genes are TRBV9 and TRBJ2-2; TRBD2 matches at 13 bases. The germline CDR1 and CDR2 sequences are SGDLS and YYNGEE. The CDR3 contains 17 residues. V lost 0 bases, J lost 6 bases, and 5 bases stayed unmatched. DNA of the CDR3: TGTGCCAGCAGCGTAGAACTAGCGGGAGGGAGGGCCGGGGAGCTGTTTTTT. Protein: CASSVELAGGRAGELFF.

The chain combines TRBV6-5 with TRBJ1-3; TRBD1 might be the D (5 bases). The CDR3 runs to 15 residues. Trimming pared 6 bases from V and 0 bases from J, leaving 12 bases between. Germline V lookup: CDR1 MNHEY, CDR2 SVGAGI. Here the CDR3 reads CASSPDRVSGNTIYF. The CDR3 DNA follows: TGTGCCAGCAGCCCAGACAGAGTCTCTGGAAACACCATATATTTT.

V gene TRBV6-5 combines with J gene TRBJ1-1; weak D call: TRBD1 (5 bases). Germline assignment: CDR1 MNHEY and CDR2 SVGAGI. This CDR3 has 12 residues. Trimming removed 2 bases at V and 10 bases at J, with 11 bases between. CDR3 sequence reads: CASSYQGSRAFF. CDR3 in DNA: TGTGCCAGCAGTTACCAGGGATCGAGAGCTTTCTTT.

The chain is built from TRBV9 and TRBJ2-1, with 9 bases fitting TRBD2. Germline CDR1 reads SGDLS; CDR2 reads YYNGEE. The CDR3 extends over 17 amino acids. Trimming took 7 bases from V and 0 from J; bases not matched to a gene: 11. The CDR3: CASAPRGTSFSYNEQFF. The CDR3 region has the DNA TGTGCCAGCGCCCCGAGGGGGACTAGCTTCTCCTACAATGAGCAGTTCTTC.

This clone was counted only a few times. The chain recombines TRBV30 with TRBJ1-2; D is ambiguous. Germline CDR1 reads GTSNPN; CDR2 reads SVGIG (reference sequence). Trimming shortened V by 2 bases and J by 3 bases, and 10 bases separated the two germline ends. The CDR3 spans 13 residues. DNA of the CDR3: TGTGCCTGGAGTCGCGACAATTACTATGGCTACACCTTC. Protein: CAWSRDNYYGYTF.

The V gene is TRBV18, the J gene TRBJ2-1; 7 bases fit TRBD2. The germline V gene encodes CDR1 KGHSH and CDR2 LQKENI. With V trimmed by 6 bases and J by 4 bases, 9 bases remained unmatched. CDR3 length: 15 residues. CDR3 DNA sequence: TGTGCCAGCTCCCGCCTAGCGGAATCTTACAATGAGCAGTTCTTC. Translation: CASSRLAESYNEQFF.

This clone was picked up one time. The chain combines TRBV7-9 with TRBJ1-3; D ambiguous. Germline V gives CDR1 SEHNR, CDR2 FQNEAQ (reference sequence). The V gene lost 5 bases and the J gene lost 6 bases, with 11 bases spanning the gap. The CDR3 length is 13 residues. This CDR3 reads CASSLRDVNTIYF. The CDR3 DNA follows: TGTGCCAGCAGCCTCCGAGATGTAAACACCATATATTTT.

In nucleotides, the CDR3 is TGTGCCAGCAGCGCCGGGACAGGGGATGAAAAACTGTTTTTT. Translating gives CASSAGTGDEKLFF. The chain recombines TRBV7-2 with TRBJ1-4; 10 bases are shared with TRBD1. Losses at the gene ends were 5 bases for V and 6 bases for J; bases not matched to a gene: 3. The CDR3 has 14 residues. The germline CDR1 and CDR2 sequences are SGHTA and FQGNSA.

This chain connects TRBV11-3 to TRBJ2-1, with 11 nucleotides matching TRBD1. V was pared by 4 bases and J by 5 bases, with 7 bases of the junction left unmatched. The germline V gene has CDR1 SGHNT and CDR2 YENEEA. The CDR3 sequence is 16 residues long. CDR3 region: CASSSGQGAIHNEQFF. CDR3 DNA: TGTGCCAGCAGCTCTGGACAGGGGGCAATCCACAATGAGCAGTTCTTC.

This clone was detected only a few times. V is TRBV19 and J is TRBJ1-5; D is ambiguous. CDR1 and CDR2 (germline): LNHDA, SQIVND (reference sequence). Trimming removed 2 bases at V and 2 bases at J, with 7 bases between. This CDR3 has 14 amino acids. CDR3 protein: CASSIMERNQPQHF. The DNA for the CDR3 is TGTGCCAGTAGTATAATGGAGCGCAATCAGCCCCAGCATTTT.

The genes are TRBV19 and TRBJ2-1, with 10 bases matching TRBD2. V gave up 5 bases and J gave up 4 bases; unmatched junction bases: 5. Germline V CDR1 and CDR2: LNHDA, SQIVND (reference sequence). The CDR3 has 15 amino acids. The CDR3: CASSRTSGDYNEQFF. CDR3 bases: TGTGCCAGTAGTCGTACTAGCGGGGATTACAATGAGCAGTTCTTC.

The rearrangement joins TRBV7-2 to TRBJ1-1; tentative D call: TRBD1 (5 bases). V dropped 5 bases and J dropped 3 bases, with 10 bases sitting between them. The CDR3 length is 13 residues. Germline-derived CDR1 and CDR2 are SGHTA and FQGNSA. In DNA, the CDR3 is TGTGCCAGCAGCCGTGACAGCCACACTGAAGCTTTCTTT. This encodes CASSRDSHTEAFF.

This clone was picked up one time. This chain uses TRBV18 with TRBJ2-5, with 8 bases that match TRBD1. Germline-derived CDR1 and CDR2 are KGHSH and LQKENI. The CDR3 totals 13 residues. J lost 3 bases, V lost 3 bases, and 0 bases had no gene match. Here the CDR3 reads CASSPGQEETQYF. The CDR3 DNA sequence: TGTGCCAGCTCACCGGGACAGGAAGAGACCCAGTACTTC.

CDR3 residues: CASSGPGRMNEQFF. CDR3 bases: TGTGCCAGCAGCGGTCCCGGGAGGATGAATGAGCAGTTCTTC. The gene calls are TRBV6-1 and TRBJ2-1, with 7 bases identical to TRBD2. Unmatched junction bases numbered 9, after V lost 6 bases and J lost 7 bases. CDR1 and CDR2 (germline): MNHNS, SASEGT. The CDR3 is 14 residues long.

V gene TRBV19 combines with J gene TRBJ1-2; D perhaps matches TRBD1 (6 bases). V lost 3 bases and J 1 base, leaving 9 bases between the germline ends. The germline V gene has CDR1 LNHDA and CDR2 SQIVND (reference sequence). The CDR3 extends over 14 amino acids. The CDR3 loop reads CASSIGQSNYGYTF. CDR3 coding DNA: TGTGCCAGTAGTATTGGACAGAGTAACTATGGCTACACCTTC. Using reference TRBV19 and TRBJ1-2 for the parts outside the CDR3, the full variable domain is DGGITQSPKYLFRKEGQNVTLSCEQNLNHDAMYWYRQDPGQGLRLIYYSQIVNDFQKGDIAEGYSVSREKKESFPLTVTSAQKNPTAFYLCASSIGQSNYGYTFGSGTRLTVV.

The rearrangement links TRBV10-3 to TRBJ1-1; 12 nucleotides line up with TRBD1. V shed 0 bases, J shed 5 bases, and the junction held 4 bases outside the gene matches. The V gene's germline CDR1 is ENHRY and CDR2 SYGVKD. This CDR3 has 16 amino acids. CDR3: CAISESGTGGETEAFF. DNA for the CDR3: TGTGCCATCAGTGAGTCGGGGACAGGGGGCGAAACTGAAGCTTTCTTT.

The rearrangement joins TRBV6-1 to TRBJ2-2; tentative D call: TRBD2 (6 bases). CDR3 size: 15 residues. Trimming removed 2 bases from V and 6 bases from J, with 13 bases in between. Germline V gene lookup returns CDR1 MNHNS and CDR2 SASEGT. The CDR3: CASSENEGEAGELFF. The CDR3, as DNA: TGTGCCAGCAGTGAAAACGAAGGGGAGGCCGGGGAGCTGTTTTTT.

The gene calls are TRBV28 and TRBJ1-2, with a tentative D call TRBD1 (6 bases). V shed 5 bases and J shed 5 bases, with 12 bases lying between them. The CDR3 runs 13 residues. Germline CDR1 and CDR2: MDHEN and SYDVKM. The CDR3 DNA reads as TGTGCCAGCAGTCCCACAGGGACATATGGCTACACCTTC. This encodes CASSPTGTYGYTF.

CDR3 region: CASSHIQGRAFF. DNA of the CDR3: TGTGCCAGCAGCCATATCCAGGGGAGAGCTTTCTTT. The V and J genes are TRBV25-1 and TRBJ1-1; maybe TRBD1 (6 bases). The germline CDR1 and CDR2 sequences are MGHDK and SYGVNS. This CDR3 region has 12 residues. The V end was cut by 6 bases, the J end by 10 bases, with 15 bases between.

The CDR3 sequence: CASGLVEAIGEKLFF. CDR3 sequence (DNA): TGTGCTAGTGGTTTGGTAGAGGCAATTGGGGAAAAACTGTTTTTT. The rearrangement links TRBV12-5 to TRBJ1-4, with unresolved D. With 0 bases removed from V and 8 bases from J, the gap between germline ends came to 13 bases. CDR3 length: 15 amino acids. Germline CDR1 and CDR2: LGHNT and FRNRAP. Drawing the rest from reference TRBV12-5 and TRBJ1-4, the complete variable domain is DARVTQTPRHKVTEMGQEVTMRCQPILGHNTVFWYRQTMMQGLELLAYFRNRAPLDDSGMPKDRFSAEMPDATLATLKIQPSEPRDSAVYFCASGLVEAIGEKLFFGSGTQLSVL.

The rearrangement uses TRBV27 and TRBJ1-2, with D unclear. Trimming pared 8 bases from V and 8 bases from J, leaving 12 bases between. This CDR3 contains 11 residues. Per the germline V gene, CDR1 is MNHEY and CDR2 is SMNVEV (reference sequence). As DNA, the CDR3 is TGTGCCAGCCTGGAGGTTCGCGGCTACACCTTC. Protein product: CASLEVRGYTF.

The J gene is TRBJ1-5, the V gene TRBV28, with 7 bases fitting TRBD1. CDR1 is MDHEN and CDR2 is SYDVKM in the germline V gene. The V gene end was trimmed by 8 bases and the J gene end by 0 bases; junction bases not matched to a gene: 16. This CDR3 region has 18 residues. Written as DNA, the CDR3 is TGTGCCAGCCGAGGCAGGGACAGAGGACTAATTAGCAATCAGCCCCAGCATTTT. Translation gives CASRGRDRGLISNQPQHF.

V usage is TRBV15 and J usage is TRBJ1-3; 8 bases are a match to TRBD1. V shed 4 bases and J 2 bases; nucleotides not matched to a gene: 1. CDR3 length equals 14 residues. The germline CDR1 and CDR2 sequences are LNHNV and YYDKDF (reference sequence). The chain's CDR3 is CATSKDRAGNTIYF. Here the CDR3 DNA reads TGTGCCACCAGCAAGGACAGGGCTGGAAACACCATATATTTT.